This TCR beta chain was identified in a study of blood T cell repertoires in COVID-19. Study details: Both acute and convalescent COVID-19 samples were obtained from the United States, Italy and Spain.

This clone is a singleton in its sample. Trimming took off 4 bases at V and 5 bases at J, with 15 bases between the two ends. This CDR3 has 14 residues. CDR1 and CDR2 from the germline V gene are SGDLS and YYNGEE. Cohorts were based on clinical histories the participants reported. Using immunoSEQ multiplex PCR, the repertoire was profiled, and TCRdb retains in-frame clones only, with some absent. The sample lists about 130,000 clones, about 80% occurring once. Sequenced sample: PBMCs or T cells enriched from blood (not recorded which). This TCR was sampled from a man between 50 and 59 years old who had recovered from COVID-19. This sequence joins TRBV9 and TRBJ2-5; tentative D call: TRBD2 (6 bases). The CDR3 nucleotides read TGTGCCAGCAGCACCCCCCGGGAGTCGGAGACCCAGTACTTC. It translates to CASSTPRESETQYF.